This TCR beta chain derives from a study of CD8 T cells in ankylosing spondylitis. Broader study findings: There was a TCR beta motif, made of several highly homologous variants, that appeared characteristic of ankylosing spondylitis blood. The disease-linked clones had a CD8+ phenotype and low blood frequencies. Both synovial fluid and blood in reactive arthritis had previously been reported to carry some motif variants. The clones that were linked to disease were reported to be significantly enriched in matched synovial fluid samples from ankylosing spondylitis patients.

Germline CDR1 and CDR2: DFQATT and SNEGSKA (reference sequence). The CDR3 spans 14 residues. V was pared by 3 bases and J by 6 bases, with 6 bases of the junction left unmatched. Making the TCR beta libraries involved quantitative 5'-RACE with molecular barcodes. Using its own MiXCR run on the 5' RACE reads, TCRdb lists one record per CDR3 protein. The repertoire includes around 490,000 distinct CDR3 sequences, less than 6% of them detected once, and 3% to 4.5% sits in the top ten. This clonotype was detected many times. The antigen remains undetermined. The chain has TRBV20-1 and TRBJ2-3; 10 positions match TRBD2. This clonotype originated in a male donor with ankylosing spondylitis. Material for sequencing was blood, either unsorted or a sorted T cell fraction (not recorded which). For the CDR3, the DNA is TGCAGTGCTAGTCCTAGCGGGAGCGGGGATACGCAGTATTTT. Translation gives CSASPSGSGDTQYF.